This TCR beta chain was obtained from a study of CXCR3-negative and CXCR3-positive naive CD8 T cells. Study outcomes and limitations: High diversity, comparable across both naive subsets, contrasted with much lower diversity in memory CD8+ cells. TRBV-TRBJ usage was similar across naive CXCR3 subsets but distinct in memory cells. Most assays were run on fresh PBMCs (CXCR3 expression partially decreased after cryopreservation).

CDR1 is SGHVS and CDR2 is FQNEAQ in the germline V gene. The CDR3 is 15 residues long. Of note for this clonotype: Its cognate antigen is unknown.

UMI-labeled TRB cDNA libraries were prepared by 5' RACE. TCRdb derives one entry per CDR3 protein from the 5' RACE reads, leaving out DNA. Seen in this sample are around 40,000 distinct CDR3 sequences; the ten most common clones hold roughly 14%. Sequencing was done on a sample of memory CD8+ T cells from blood. The receptor was derived from a human donor in good health. Some clones in this sample may be carry-over from other donors' samples. The chain employs TRBV7-8 and TRBJ2-7; TCRdb returns TRBD1, unconfirmable since there is no DNA. Here the CDR3 reads CASSLESGQGYEQYF.